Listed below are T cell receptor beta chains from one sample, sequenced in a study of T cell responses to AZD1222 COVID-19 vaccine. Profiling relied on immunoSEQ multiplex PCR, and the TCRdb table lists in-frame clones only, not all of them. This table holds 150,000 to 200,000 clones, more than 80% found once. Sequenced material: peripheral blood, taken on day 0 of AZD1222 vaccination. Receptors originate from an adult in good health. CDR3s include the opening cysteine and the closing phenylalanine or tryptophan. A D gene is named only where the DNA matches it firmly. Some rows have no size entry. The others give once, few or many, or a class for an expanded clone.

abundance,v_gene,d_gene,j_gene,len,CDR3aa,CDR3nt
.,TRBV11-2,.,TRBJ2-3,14,CASSLVAGKDTQYF,TGTGCCAGCAGCTTAGTAGCAGGGAAAGATACGCAGTATTTT
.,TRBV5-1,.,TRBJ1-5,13,CASSAGIDQPQHF,TGCGCCAGCAGCGCGGGGATTGATCAGCCCCAGCATTTT
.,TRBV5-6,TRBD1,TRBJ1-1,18,CASSFLISILDRDTEAFF,TGTGCCAGCAGCTTTTTAATTAGCATCCTCGACAGGGACACTGAAGCTTTCTTT
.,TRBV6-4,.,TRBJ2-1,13,CASSDLDYNEQFF,TGTGCCAGCAGTGACTTGGACTACAATGAGCAGTTCTTC
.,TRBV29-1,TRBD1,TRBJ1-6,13,CSARDRENSPLHF,TGCAGCGCGAGGGACAGGGAAAATTCACCCCTCCACTTT
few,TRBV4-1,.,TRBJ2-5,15,CASSRSGQGWETQYF,TGCGCCAGCAGCCGTAGCGGGCAGGGGTGGGAGACCCAGTACTTC
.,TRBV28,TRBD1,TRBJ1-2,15,CASSFRDRVADGYTF,TGTGCCAGCAGTTTCCGGGACAGGGTAGCAGATGGCTACACCTTC
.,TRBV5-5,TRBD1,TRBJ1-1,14,CASSFRTGRSGAFF,TGTGCCAGCAGCTTCAGGACAGGGAGAAGTGGAGCTTTCTTT
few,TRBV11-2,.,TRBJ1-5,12,CASSSSHQPQHF,TGTGCCAGCAGCTCCAGCCATCAGCCCCAGCATTTT
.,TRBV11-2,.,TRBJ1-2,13,CASRSLSAVGYTF,TGTGCCAGCAGGTCTTTGAGTGCGGTTGGCTACACCTTC
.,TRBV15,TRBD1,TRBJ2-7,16,CATSRRTGGKDYEQYF,TGTGCCACCAGCAGACGGACAGGGGGAAAGGACTACGAGCAGTACTTC
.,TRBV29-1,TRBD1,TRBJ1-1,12,CSVEGQGAEAFF,TGCAGCGTTGAGGGGCAGGGGGCTGAAGCTTTCTTT
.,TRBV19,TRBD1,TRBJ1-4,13,CASSMTGDEKLFF,TGTGCCAGTAGTATGACAGGGGACGAAAAACTGTTTTTT
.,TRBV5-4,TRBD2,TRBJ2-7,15,CASSLIGGRIYEQYF,TGTGCCAGCAGCTTGATCGGCGGGAGGATATACGAGCAGTACTTC
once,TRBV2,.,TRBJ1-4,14,CASSVGSPFEKLFF,TGTGCCAGCAGTGTTGGCAGCCCGTTTGAAAAACTGTTTTTT
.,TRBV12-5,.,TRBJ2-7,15,CASGLVLVGSHEQYF,TGTGCTAGTGGTTTGGTCCTCGTAGGGTCCCACGAGCAGTACTTC
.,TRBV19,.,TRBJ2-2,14,CASSPTSNTGELFF,TGTGCCAGTAGCCCTACTTCGAACACCGGGGAGCTGTTTTTT
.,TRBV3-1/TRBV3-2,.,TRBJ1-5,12,CASSRGSQPQHF,TGTGCCAGCAGTAGGGGGAGTCAGCCCCAGCATTTT
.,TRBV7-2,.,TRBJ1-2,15,CASSPGRRRNYGYTF,TGTGCCAGCAGTCCTGGCCGGCGGCGTAACTATGGCTACACCTTC
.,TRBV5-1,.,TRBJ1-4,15,CTSSFSASTNEKLFF,TGCACCAGCAGCTTCTCGGCTTCAACTAATGAAAAACTGTTTTTT
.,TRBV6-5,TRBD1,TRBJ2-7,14,CASSYDRARGEQYF,TGTGCCAGCAGTTACGACAGGGCGAGGGGCGAGCAGTACTTC
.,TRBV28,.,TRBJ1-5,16,CASSSSARGDNQPQHF,TGTGCCAGCAGTTCCTCGGCCAGGGGAGACAATCAGCCCCAGCATTTT
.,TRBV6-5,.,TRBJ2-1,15,CASRATGSSYNEQFF,TGTGCCAGCAGAGCTACTGGGAGCTCCTACAATGAGCAGTTCTTC
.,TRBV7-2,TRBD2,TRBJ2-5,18,CASSPQGSAGVVGETQYF,TGTGCCAGCAGCCCCCAGGGGTCAGCGGGGGTGGTGGGGGAGACCCAGTACTTC
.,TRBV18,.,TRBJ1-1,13,CASSPPHISEAFF,TGTGCCAGCTCACCACCGCACATATCTGAAGCTTTCTTT